A selection of T cell receptor beta chains follows, all from one sample in a study of shared clonotypes between healthy human individuals. The assay was immunoSEQ multiplex PCR, and TCRdb's table has in-frame clones only and misses some. The sample shows over a million clones, roughly 95% of them seen only once. Sequenced input: naive CD4+ T cells sorted from blood. Receptors originate from a man aged 30 to 45 in good health. Both conserved end residues are part of each CDR3.

TRBV7-9 CASSLGQGSPQPQHF
TRBV18 CASSSRLVLSAGSTDTQYF
TRBV28 CASSPGVNEQFF
TRBV14 CASSDSPPGPRTPRPSGNTIYF
TRBV18 CASSPIAGATGELFF
TRBV7-8 CASSRSGRSYEQYF
TRBV5-1 CASRWDSPGWTQYF
TRBV19 CASSMAPGRNQPQHF
TRBV16 CASSQSETAYEQYF
TRBV5-6 CASSWADRGGSDEQYF
TRBV2 CASNGFGVRAYEQYF
TRBV10-2 CASSENPGNSNQPQHF
TRBV6-4 CTSSTGEDENIQYF
TRBV5-5 CASRTMVGANVLTF
TRBV7-2 CASSYSGSGRDTQYF
TRBV28 CASSLFAARNYEQYF